Here is one T cell receptor (beta chain) with its context. No cognate antigen has been identified for it. No quality values exist for individual bases; no much larger clone is one base distant. TCRbeta CDR3 regions were amplified from genomic DNA by means of the immunoSEQ Assay, a bias-controlled multiplex PCR. The source study handled its data this way. The number of nucleated cells in each sample was estimated from the amplification of reference gene primers within the assay. Sequence reads were collapsed and filtered to measure the absolute abundance of every unique TCRbeta CDR3 rearrangement. For each sample, productive Simpson clonality was calculated as the square root of Simpson's diversity index across productive rearrangements. The immuneACCESS repertoire file appears here via TCRdb, limited to in-frame rearrangements. These files lack a portion of the clones; in checked studies, under half of the deficit traces to unresolved V genes, and the cause of the others is not known. That table gives V, J and clone size, and the DNA gave D and trimming. Within this sample are around 170,000 clones, with about 86% of them counted one time only. Clones ranked in the top ten supply 14% of the sample.

This sample stems from a study of blood T cell repertoires in COVID-19 (TCRdb year 2020). For the wider study: Samples covering the acute and convalescent phases of COVID-19 were provided by collaborators in the United States, Italy and Spain. Where available, HLA class I and class II types were obtained from metadata supplied by the sample provider rather than from assay-based typing. A de-identified subject ID, COVID-19 status, age in years and sex were almost always included in the sample metadata. Deeply sampled blood TCRbeta repertoires from subjects exposed to, actively infected with, or recovered from COVID-19 were included in the dataset. The repertoires were released in a freely available public database meant as a resource for research on the immune response to SARS-CoV-2. Samples were obtained from the ongoing ImmuneRACE study (first 160 participants) and from some 1,200 subjects provided by 6 global collaborators. The prospective study material was composed of cDNA or gDNA derived from T cells, B-cell-depleted T cells, or PBMCs. The investigation overall reported the following: The amount of clinical and demographic metadata varied by source and participant and was provided uncurated.

Each collaborating institution followed its own protocols to collect whole blood in K2EDTA tubes. For TCRbeta analysis, collaborators shipped samples as frozen whole blood, isolated PBMCs, or DNA extracted from either of those sample types. The CDR3, cysteine through phenylalanine, is 13 amino acids long. Only the CDR3 portion is preserved as DNA: 39 bases, with reading frame beginning at the first base. V drops 3 bases and J drops 8 bases, leaving 13 bases in between. CDR1 and CDR2, per the germline V gene, are WSHSY and SAAADI. The rearranged segments are TRBV10-2 and TRBJ1-2; no D gene can be assigned with confidence. The sequencing input was peripheral blood. This receptor was identified in a man younger than 40 with active or convalescent COVID-19. The CDR3 protein is CASSEDREEGYTF. The nucleotides read TGCGCCAGCAGTGAAGACCGGGAGGAAGGCTACACCTTC.